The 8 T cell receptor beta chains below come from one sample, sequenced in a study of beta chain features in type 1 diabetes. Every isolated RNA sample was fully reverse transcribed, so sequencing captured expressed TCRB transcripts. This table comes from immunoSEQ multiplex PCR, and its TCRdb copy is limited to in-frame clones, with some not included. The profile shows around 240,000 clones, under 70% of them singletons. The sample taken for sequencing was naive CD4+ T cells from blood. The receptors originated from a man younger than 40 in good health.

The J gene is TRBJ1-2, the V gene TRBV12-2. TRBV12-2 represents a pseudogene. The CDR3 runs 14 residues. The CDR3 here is CASRHFGRNYGYTF. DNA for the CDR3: TGTGCAAGTCGCCATTTCGGAAGGAACTATGGCTACACCTTC.

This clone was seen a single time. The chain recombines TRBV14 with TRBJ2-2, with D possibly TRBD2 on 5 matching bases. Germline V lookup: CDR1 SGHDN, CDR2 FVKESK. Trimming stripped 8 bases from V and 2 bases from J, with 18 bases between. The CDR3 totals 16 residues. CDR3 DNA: TGTGCCAGCCGCGAGGCGGGCAGGCGAAACACCGGGGAGCTGTTTTTT. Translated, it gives CASREAGRRNTGELFF.

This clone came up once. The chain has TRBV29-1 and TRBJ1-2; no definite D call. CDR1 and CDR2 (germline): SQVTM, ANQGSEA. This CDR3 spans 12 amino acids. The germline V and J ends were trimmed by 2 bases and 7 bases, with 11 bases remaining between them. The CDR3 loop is CSVEPGYTGYTF. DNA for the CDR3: TGCAGCGTTGAACCTGGGTATACTGGCTACACCTTC.

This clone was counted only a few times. CDR3 sequence reads: CASSVGGSDTGELFF. The CDR3, as DNA: TGTGCCAGCAGCGTAGGCGGATCGGACACCGGGGAGCTGTTTTTT. The chain couples TRBV9 to TRBJ2-2; D remains unclear. CDR1 is SGDLS, CDR2 YYNGEE, per germline. The ends were cut back, 0 bases at V and 3 bases at J, with 9 bases in the middle. This CDR3 region has 15 residues.

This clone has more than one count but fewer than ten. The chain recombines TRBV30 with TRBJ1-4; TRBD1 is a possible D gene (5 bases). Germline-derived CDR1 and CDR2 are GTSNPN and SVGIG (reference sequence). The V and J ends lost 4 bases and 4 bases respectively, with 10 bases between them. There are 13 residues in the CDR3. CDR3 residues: CAWMAGINEKLFF. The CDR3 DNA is TGTGCCTGGATGGCAGGGATTAATGAAAAACTGTTTTTT. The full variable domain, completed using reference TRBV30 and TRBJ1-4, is SQTIHQWPATLVQPVGSPLSLECTVEGTSNPNLYWYRQAAGRGLQLLFYSVGIGQISSEVPQNLSASRPQDRQFILSSKKLLLSDSGFYLCAWMAGINEKLFFGSGTQLSVL.

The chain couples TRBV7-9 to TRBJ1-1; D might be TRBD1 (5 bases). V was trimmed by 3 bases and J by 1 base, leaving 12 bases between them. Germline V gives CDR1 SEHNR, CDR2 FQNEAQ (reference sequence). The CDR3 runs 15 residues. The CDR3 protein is CASSFSSGRNTEAFF. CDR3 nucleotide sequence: TGTGCCAGCAGCTTTAGTTCAGGGCGGAACACTGAAGCTTTCTTT.

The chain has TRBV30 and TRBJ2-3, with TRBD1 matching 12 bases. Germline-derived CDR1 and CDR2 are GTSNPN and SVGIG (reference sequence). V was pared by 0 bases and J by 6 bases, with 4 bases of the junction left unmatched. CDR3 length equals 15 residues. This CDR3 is CAWSVGTGGADTQYF. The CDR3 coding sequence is TGTGCCTGGAGTGTCGGGACAGGGGGCGCGGATACGCAGTATTTT.

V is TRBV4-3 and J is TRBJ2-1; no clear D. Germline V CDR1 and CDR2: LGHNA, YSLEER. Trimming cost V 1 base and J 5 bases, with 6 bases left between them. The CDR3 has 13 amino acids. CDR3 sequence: CASSQAPNNEQFF. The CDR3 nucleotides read TGCGCCAGCAGCCAAGCTCCCAACAATGAGCAGTTCTTC.